This T cell receptor (beta chain) was obtained from a study of tumor-infiltrating lymphocytes in primary liver carcinoma (dated by TCRdb to the late 2010s). In the study overall: The five patients, three men and two women aged 30 to 69 years, had hepatocellular carcinoma (four) or combined HCC and intrahepatic cholangiocarcinoma (one). The five patients had tumors staged T1-T3 N0M0, with maximum diameters ranging from 4.2 to 10 cm. Each sample produced roughly 3.5 to 7.13 million productive TCRbeta reads, and read depth showed no significant difference between tissue types. TCRbeta repertoire sequencing, expression microarrays and whole-exome sequencing were combined in the study across five regions of each liver tumor, with adjacent normal tissue and blood also included. A total of some 35 specimens from 5 patients went through TCRbeta repertoire sequencing, namely 25 tumor regions, 5 adjacent noncancerous liver tissues and 5 peripheral blood samples. To link TCRbeta repertoire diversity with the local molecular phenotype, the roughly 27 tumor region samples were profiled using Agilent mRNA microarrays. High reproducibility was observed for the technical replicate repertoires, with mean shared-clone rates about 0.92 and correlation coefficients above 0.98.

A constant-region primer and ProtoScript II reverse transcriptase were used to reverse-transcribe TCRbeta-specific cDNA from roughly 500 ng total RNA. TCRbeta libraries were built with three nested multiplex PCR rounds, a slightly modified ARM-PCR procedure. Multiplex TRBV1-TRBV30 forward primers and a Cbeta reverse primer were used in the first two PCR rounds, each of which was run for 9 to 11 cycles. Sample barcodes and Illumina adapters were added in a final 25-cycle PCR using Deep VentR polymerase. Before sequencing, amplicons between 200 and 500 bp were purified from gel using a QIAquick gel extraction kit. TCRbeta amplicons were sequenced on an Illumina HiSeq 2500 with 250-bp paired-end reads. The authors' pipeline ran thus. Reads were quality-trimmed with Trimmomatic v0.33, and paired reads were merged with FLASH v1.2.11 to recover full CDR3 sequences. MiGEC v1.2.1b assigned V, D and J germline segments to the rearranged TCRbeta sequences. Clonotype statistics and Shannon-Wiener diversity indices were computed with VDJtools v1.0.0. To cut down on sampling bias, every analysis after diversity analysis relied on just the 250 most abundant clonotypes from each sample. TCRdb reprocessing: public reads trimmed at Q25 with fastp, clones called with MiXCR, in-frame beta chains kept. When rows share a CDR3 protein, they turn into one entry using the most common DNA and genes. TCRdb assigned the V and J calls; the authors' analysis was not used. This sample gives approximately 73,000 distinct CDR3 sequences in total; approximately 74% of them show up just once. Around a quarter of the sample lies in the top ten.

Total RNA and DNA were co-extracted from roughly 20-30 mg of bulk tissue with the AllPrep DNA/RNA mini kit, without cell sorting. Between late 2015 and early 2016, roughly 5 patients in China with histopathologically diagnosed primary liver carcinoma had their tumors surgically resected. Patients had chronic HBV infection and were treatment-naive at sampling. Each tumor was sampled at five spatially separated regions: the tumor centre plus the superior, inferior, left-lateral and right-lateral poles. Histology showed that every tumor sample contained more than 85% viable tumor cells. Each fresh piece of tumor and adjacent tissue was cut in two, with one half stored in RNAlater at -80 degrees C and the other half sent for histology. Of note for this clonotype: This receptor's antigen is unknown. An end of the junction does not agree with germline; a read error may underlie this.

The germline V gene encodes CDR1 PRHDT and CDR2 FYEKMQ (reference sequence). Spanning cysteine to phenylalanine, the CDR3 consists of 12 amino acids. The only DNA kept is the CDR3, 36 bases in frame from the first base. The investigation overall reported the following: Only roughly 7.5-25% of top clones appeared in all five regions of a tumor, which suggests that tumor-infiltrating T cells are spatially heterogeneous. Consistent with antigen-driven expansion, pairs of tumor regions showed higher repertoire overlap (mean around 36%) than either tumor-adjacent pairs (around 17%) or tumor-blood pairs (approximately 14%). Bulk unsorted samples precluded comparing CD4+ and CD8+ T cell repertoires. Compared with blood, tumors had a significantly larger share of the repertoire taken up by the top 250 clones (p = 0.039). Only a few patients were included in the study, and the authors note that the findings should be validated in a larger study. Because sequencing covered only the TCR beta chain and unpaired alpha chains were not captured, true repertoire diversity is likely underestimated.

The clonotype originates from a man aged 40-50 years with primary liver carcinoma and hepatitis B virus infection. Input material: liver tumor tissue from sampling region 4. The cell subset or site label, as the study defines it: tumor region T4, right-lateral pole. The sequence is built from TRBV13 and TRBJ1-2; the D gene is perhaps TRBD1, from 5 matching bases. The encoded CDR3 is CASSLSRADYTF. The DNA sequence follows: TGCGCCAGCAGCCTAAGCAGGGCGGACTACACCTTC.